These T cell receptor beta chains were read from a single sample in a study of OX40 agonist ivuxolimab in advanced cancers. This table comes from immunoSEQ multiplex PCR, and its TCRdb copy is limited to in-frame clones, with some not included. Of about 53,000 clones listed, 70% to 90% were seen once; the top ten hold 11%. The sample was CD4+ or CD8+ T cells sorted from blood, taken in a trial of the OX40 agonist ivuxolimab. The receptors were sampled from an adult with an advanced solid tumor such as melanoma, head and neck, liver or kidney cancer. CDR3s include the opening cysteine and the closing phenylalanine or tryptophan. D genes are given only for firm matches. The size of a clone is reported for some rows only, either as once, few or many, or as a class for expanded clones.

d_gene: TRBD2
v_gene: TRBV27
abundance: NA
j_gene: TRBJ2-3
CDR3aa: CASRMAGGADTQYF
CDR3nt: TGTGCCAGCAGAATGGCGGGAGGAGCAGATACGCAGTATTTT

d_gene: NA
v_gene: TRBV7-2
abundance: NA
j_gene: TRBJ2-1
CDR3aa: CASSFAENSYNEQFF
CDR3nt: TGTGCCAGCAGCTTTGCGGAAAACTCCTACAATGAGCAGTTCTTC

d_gene: TRBD2
v_gene: TRBV4-1
abundance: NA
j_gene: TRBJ2-2
CDR3aa: CASSQDASGGITGELFF
CDR3nt: TGCGCCAGCAGCCAAGATGCTAGCGGGGGCATCACCGGGGAGCTGTTTTTT

d_gene: TRBD1
v_gene: TRBV7-6
abundance: NA
j_gene: TRBJ1-5
CDR3aa: CASSRGQGALQPQHF
CDR3nt: TGTGCCAGCAGCCGAGGACAGGGGGCACTTCAGCCCCAGCATTTT

d_gene: NA
v_gene: TRBV9
abundance: once
j_gene: TRBJ2-5
CDR3aa: CASSVDWGPQETQYF
CDR3nt: TGTGCCAGCAGCGTAGATTGGGGGCCCCAAGAGACCCAGTACTTC

d_gene: TRBD1
v_gene: TRBV7-9
abundance: NA
j_gene: TRBJ1-1
CDR3aa: CASSLEGGTGLAEAFF
CDR3nt: TGTGCCAGCAGCTTAGAAGGGGGGACAGGGCTCGCTGAAGCTTTCTTT

d_gene: NA
v_gene: TRBV15
abundance: NA
j_gene: TRBJ1-5
CDR3aa: CATSGGEVVQPQHF
CDR3nt: TGTGCCACCAGCGGCGGGGAGGTTGTTCAGCCCCAGCATTTT

d_gene: NA
v_gene: TRBV15
abundance: NA
j_gene: TRBJ2-2
CDR3aa: CATSRGQLAANTGELFF
CDR3nt: TGTGCCACCAGCAGAGGGCAACTAGCAGCGAACACCGGGGAGCTGTTTTTT

d_gene: NA
v_gene: TRBV27
abundance: NA
j_gene: TRBJ2-1
CDR3aa: CASSVGGGIEQFF
CDR3nt: TGTGCCAGCAGTGTAGGGGGAGGGATTGAGCAGTTCTTC

d_gene: TRBD1
v_gene: TRBV2
abundance: once
j_gene: TRBJ1-1
CDR3aa: CASRTGWDTEAFF
CDR3nt: TGTGCCAGCAGGACAGGGTGGGACACTGAAGCTTTCTTT

d_gene: TRBD1
v_gene: TRBV19
abundance: NA
j_gene: TRBJ2-1
CDR3aa: CASSPRDRANEQFF
CDR3nt: TGTGCCAGTAGTCCGCGGGACAGGGCAAATGAGCAGTTCTTC

d_gene: TRBD2
v_gene: TRBV19
abundance: few
j_gene: TRBJ2-7
CDR3aa: CASSPRESFEQYF
CDR3nt: TGTGCCAGTAGCCCGCGGGAGTCCTTCGAGCAGTACTTC

d_gene: NA
v_gene: TRBV7-9
abundance: NA
j_gene: TRBJ2-3
CDR3aa: CASSSGAGDTQYF
CDR3nt: TGTGCCAGCAGCTCCGGCGCGGGAGATACGCAGTATTTT

d_gene: NA
v_gene: TRBV5-1
abundance: NA
j_gene: TRBJ2-2
CDR3aa: CASSLWTTNTGELFF
CDR3nt: TGCGCCAGCAGCTTGTGGACAACCAACACCGGGGAGCTGTTTTTT

d_gene: TRBD2
v_gene: TRBV28
abundance: NA
j_gene: TRBJ2-3
CDR3aa: CASSFGSEAGGTTDTQYF
CDR3nt: TGTGCCAGCAGTTTTGGCTCGGAGGCGGGAGGTACCACAGATACGCAGTATTTT

d_gene: NA
v_gene: TRBV19
abundance: NA
j_gene: TRBJ1-1
CDR3aa: CASSVRGNTEAFF
CDR3nt: TGTGCCAGTAGTGTCAGGGGGAACACTGAAGCTTTCTTT

d_gene: TRBD1
v_gene: TRBV6-5
abundance: NA
j_gene: TRBJ1-1
CDR3aa: CASSYTGGTEAFF
CDR3nt: TGTGCCAGCAGTTACACAGGGGGCACTGAAGCTTTCTTT

d_gene: NA
v_gene: TRBV5-6
abundance: NA
j_gene: TRBJ1-1
CDR3aa: CASSQGTYPEAFF
CDR3nt: TGTGCCAGCAGCCAGGGGACTTATCCTGAAGCTTTCTTT

d_gene: TRBD2
v_gene: TRBV7-2
abundance: NA
j_gene: TRBJ2-7
CDR3aa: CASRSRDYIPLEQYF
CDR3nt: TGTGCCAGCAGATCGAGGGACTACATACCCCTCGAGCAGTACTTC

d_gene: NA
v_gene: TRBV7-2
abundance: NA
j_gene: TRBJ1-1
CDR3aa: CASRGVRGLNTEAFF
CDR3nt: TGTGCCAGCAGGGGGGTCCGGGGCCTGAACACTGAAGCTTTCTTT

d_gene: NA
v_gene: TRBV28
abundance: NA
j_gene: TRBJ2-1
CDR3aa: CASKFQDKVDYNEQFF
CDR3nt: TGTGCCAGTAAGTTTCAGGATAAGGTGGACTACAATGAGCAGTTCTTC

d_gene: NA
v_gene: TRBV5-4
abundance: NA
j_gene: TRBJ2-1
CDR3aa: CASSAPGTLRNEQFF
CDR3nt: TGTGCCAGCAGCGCACCCGGGACCCTCAGGAATGAGCAGTTCTTC

d_gene: TRBD2
v_gene: TRBV5-6
abundance: NA
j_gene: TRBJ2-1
CDR3aa: CASSFSGGLGNEQFF
CDR3nt: TGTGCCAGCAGCTTCAGCGGGGGGCTTGGCAATGAGCAGTTCTTC

d_gene: NA
v_gene: TRBV2
abundance: NA
j_gene: TRBJ2-1
CDR3aa: CASSGSGGEPYNEQFF
CDR3nt: TGTGCCAGCAGTGGGTCCGGTGGGGAGCCCTACAATGAGCAGTTCTTC

d_gene: NA
v_gene: TRBV28
abundance: NA
j_gene: TRBJ2-3
CDR3aa: CASSLLTSTDTQYF
CDR3nt: TGTGCCAGCAGTTTGCTCACTAGCACAGATACGCAGTATTTT

d_gene: NA
v_gene: TRBV7-9
abundance: NA
j_gene: TRBJ1-3
CDR3aa: CASMIGNTIYF
CDR3nt: TGTGCCAGCATGATCGGAAACACCATATATTTT

d_gene: NA
v_gene: TRBV5-6
abundance: NA
j_gene: TRBJ2-1
CDR3aa: CASSFQYNEQFF
CDR3nt: TGTGCCAGCAGCTTTCAATACAATGAGCAGTTCTTC

d_gene: NA
v_gene: TRBV13
abundance: NA
j_gene: TRBJ2-3
CDR3aa: CASSLGGSTQYF
CDR3nt: TGTGCCAGCAGCTTAGGCGGTTCTACGCAGTATTTT

d_gene: NA
v_gene: TRBV18
abundance: NA
j_gene: TRBJ1-1
CDR3aa: CASSPTEGYDTEAFF
CDR3nt: TGTGCCAGCTCACCTACCGAAGGGTATGACACTGAAGCTTTCTTT

d_gene: TRBD1
v_gene: TRBV5-1
abundance: medium-sized
j_gene: TRBJ1-1
CDR3aa: CASSQQGVGTEAFF
CDR3nt: TGCGCCAGCAGCCAGCAGGGGGTGGGGACTGAAGCTTTCTTT

d_gene: NA
v_gene: TRBV6-5
abundance: NA
j_gene: TRBJ2-5
CDR3aa: CASSGHGETQYF
CDR3nt: TGTGCCAGCAGCGGACACGGAGAGACCCAGTACTTC

d_gene: TRBD1
v_gene: TRBV4-1
abundance: NA
j_gene: TRBJ1-1
CDR3aa: CASSQEGQVGSEAFF
CDR3nt: TGCGCCAGCAGCCAAGAAGGACAGGTCGGGTCTGAAGCTTTCTTT

d_gene: NA
v_gene: TRBV4-1
abundance: NA
j_gene: TRBJ2-7
CDR3aa: CASSQDQGHEQYF
CDR3nt: TGCGCCAGCAGCCAAGACCAGGGCCACGAGCAGTACTTC

d_gene: NA
v_gene: TRBV4-1
abundance: NA
j_gene: TRBJ2-3
CDR3aa: CASSQVTASTDTQYF
CDR3nt: TGCGCCAGCAGCCAGGTAACTGCTAGCACAGATACGCAGTATTTT

d_gene: NA
v_gene: TRBV7-8
abundance: NA
j_gene: TRBJ1-2
CDR3aa: CASSGRGVGIYGYTF
CDR3nt: TGTGCCAGCAGCGGGCGAGGCGTGGGGATCTATGGCTACACCTTC

d_gene: NA
v_gene: TRBV25-1
abundance: NA
j_gene: TRBJ2-1
CDR3aa: CASSESGEQFF
CDR3nt: TGTGCCAGCAGTGAATCCGGTGAGCAGTTCTTC

d_gene: TRBD1
v_gene: TRBV2
abundance: NA
j_gene: TRBJ1-5
CDR3aa: CASSEALRTGVNQPQHF
CDR3nt: TGTGCCAGCAGTGAAGCGCTTAGGACAGGAGTCAATCAGCCCCAGCATTTT

d_gene: NA
v_gene: TRBV6-5
abundance: once
j_gene: TRBJ1-5
CDR3aa: CASTPSSHSNQPQHF
CDR3nt: TGTGCCAGCACCCCCAGCTCACATAGCAATCAGCCCCAGCATTTT

d_gene: NA
v_gene: TRBV29-1
abundance: NA
j_gene: TRBJ1-2
CDR3aa: CSVPAGDDGYTF
CDR3nt: TGCAGCGTCCCAGCAGGGGACGATGGCTACACCTTC

d_gene: NA
v_gene: TRBV7-9
abundance: NA
j_gene: TRBJ1-5
CDR3aa: CASSIGTSSKWSQHF
CDR3nt: TGTGCCAGCAGCATCGGGACCTCCTCGAAGTGGTCCCAGCATTTT

d_gene: NA
v_gene: TRBV28
abundance: NA
j_gene: TRBJ1-5
CDR3aa: CASSSSWAGEINQPQHF
CDR3nt: TGTGCCAGCAGTTCCTCTTGGGCAGGAGAAATCAATCAGCCCCAGCATTTT

d_gene: NA
v_gene: TRBV29-1
abundance: NA
j_gene: TRBJ2-2
CDR3aa: CSVTGRNTGELFF
CDR3nt: TGCAGCGTTACAGGTCGGAACACCGGGGAGCTGTTTTTT

d_gene: NA
v_gene: TRBV19
abundance: NA
j_gene: TRBJ1-1
CDR3aa: CASSPLNTEAFF
CDR3nt: TGTGCCAGTAGTCCCCTGAACACTGAAGCTTTCTTT

d_gene: TRBD1
v_gene: TRBV7-7
abundance: NA
j_gene: TRBJ2-7
CDR3aa: CASSLAGTGFDEQYF
CDR3nt: TGTGCCAGCAGCTTAGCTGGGACAGGGTTTGACGAGCAGTACTTC

d_gene: NA
v_gene: TRBV28
abundance: NA
j_gene: TRBJ2-1
CDR3aa: CASSLGSYNEQFF
CDR3nt: TGTGCCAGCAGTTTAGGCAGTTACAATGAGCAGTTCTTC

d_gene: NA
v_gene: TRBV9
abundance: NA
j_gene: TRBJ1-5
CDR3aa: CASSVTGGNQPQHF
CDR3nt: TGTGCCAGCAGCGTAACCGGGGGCAATCAGCCCCAGCATTTT